These 21 T cell receptor beta chains were sequenced from one sample in a study of somatic mutations in cytotoxic T cells in rheumatoid arthritis. The assay was immunoSEQ multiplex PCR, and TCRdb's table has in-frame clones only and misses some. Seen here are nearly 20,000 clones, over 75% observed once, and the top ten hold about 11%. The sequenced sample was CD8+ T cells sorted from blood. Receptors originate from a woman aged 50 to 60 in good health.

Here the CDR3 DNA reads TGTGCCATCAGTGAGCCCGGGATTGAGCAGTTCTTC. Protein product: CAISEPGIEQFF. The chain uses TRBV10-3 and TRBJ2-1; D possibly corresponds to TRBD2 (5 bases). The V end lost 2 bases, the J end lost 9 bases, and 8 bases lay between the germline ends. Germline CDR1 is ENHRY and CDR2 is SYGVKD. CDR3 size: 12 residues.

The V call is TRBV6-6, the J call TRBJ2-3; D is unclear. The germline V and J ends were trimmed by 4 bases and 2 bases, with 10 bases remaining between them. The CDR3 has 14 residues. Germline V lookup: CDR1 MNHNY, CDR2 SVGAGI (reference sequence). For the CDR3, the DNA is TGTGCCAGCAGTTTACCCTCGCCCACAGATACGCAGTATTTT. Residues: CASSLPSPTDTQYF.

CDR3 loop: CASSLGRGGTEAFF. The CDR3, as DNA: TGTGCCAGCAGTTTAGGCAGGGGGGGGACTGAAGCTTTCTTT. The J gene is TRBJ1-1, the V gene TRBV6-5, with 7 bases that match TRBD1. V lost 4 bases, J lost 5 bases, and 7 bases stayed unmatched. Germline V gives CDR1 MNHEY, CDR2 SVGAGI. The length of the CDR3 is 14 residues.

This clone occurred once. V and J are TRBV4-2 and TRBJ2-5; 14 bases agree with TRBD2. The J call may be mistaken, given a closer DNA end match to TRBJ2-7. The CDR3 loop spans 15 amino acids. Germline CDR1 and CDR2: LGHNA and YNFKEQ. CDR3 sequence: CASSKGLAGAYEQYF. The CDR3 bases are TGTGCCAGCAGCAAGGGACTAGCGGGAGCCTACGAGCAGTACTTC.

The chain carries TRBV6-1 and TRBJ2-7; D call uncertain. CDR3 length: 13 amino acids. Per the germline V gene, CDR1 is MNHNS and CDR2 is SASEGT. V lost 0 bases to trimming and J lost 5 bases, with 8 bases between them. Here the CDR3 DNA reads TGTGCCAGCAGTGAAGCCTGGGGTAACGAGCAGTACTTC. This encodes CASSEAWGNEQYF.

The chain combines TRBV4-1 with TRBJ2-7, with a weak D call TRBD1 (5 bases). V gave up 1 base and J gave up 1 base, with 14 bases separating them. Germline loops: CDR1 MGHRA, CDR2 YSYEKL. CDR3 length: 16 amino acids. The CDR3, as DNA: TGCGCCAGCAGCCAAGGGGGTGTGGCAGGGTCCTACGAGCAGTACTTC. Encoded protein: CASSQGGVAGSYEQYF.

The CDR3 DNA follows: TGTGCCAGCTCACCGGGACTAGGTATCGATGAGCAGTTCTTC. Protein: CASSPGLGIDEQFF. J is TRBJ2-1 and V is TRBV18; 8 bases are a match to TRBD2. V was clipped by 3 bases and J by 8 bases; unmatched bases: 6. The V gene's germline CDR1 is KGHSH and CDR2 LQKENI. CDR3 length: 14 residues.

The V call is TRBV6-1, the J call TRBJ1-4; 8 nucleotides line up with TRBD1. The CDR3 loop spans 15 amino acids. V was pared by 4 bases and J by 6 bases, with 7 bases of the junction left unmatched. Germline lookup yields CDR1 MNHNS and CDR2 SASEGT. CDR3 bases: TGTGCCAGCAGTGTTAGGGGACAGGAGTATGAAAAACTGTTTTTT. It translates to CASSVRGQEYEKLFF.

This rearrangement joins TRBV7-8 to TRBJ1-5; the D gene is possibly TRBD1 (5 bases). V gave up 1 base and J gave up 0 bases, with 10 bases separating them. The CDR3 loop spans 16 amino acids. CDR1 SGHVS and CDR2 FQNEAQ come from the germline V gene. CDR3 amino acids: CASSLGGSDSNQPQHF. CDR3 bases: TGTGCCAGCAGCTTAGGGGGCAGCGATAGCAATCAGCCCCAGCATTTT.

The genes are TRBV4-2 and TRBJ1-5; the D gene is possibly TRBD1 (6 bases). Looked up from germline, CDR1 is LGHNA and CDR2 is YNFKEQ. The CDR3 has 18 residues. Trimming pared 0 bases from V and 5 bases from J, leaving 20 bases between. CDR3 nucleotides: TGTGCCAGCAGCCAAGAGGGAAACCGCGGGACATCCTATCAGCCCCAGCATTTT. Protein sequence: CASSQEGNRGTSYQPQHF.

The sample holds a few counts of this clone. The V and J genes are TRBV7-8 and TRBJ1-6; TRBD1 aligns across 7 bases. Germline V CDR1 and CDR2: SGHVS, FQNEAQ. This CDR3 region has 16 residues. Unmatched junction bases numbered 9, after V lost 1 base and J lost 9 bases. CDR3 in DNA: TGTGCCAGCAGCTTAGAGGGACAGCTGATAATTTCACCCCTCCACTTT. It codes for CASSLEGQLIISPLHF.

For the CDR3, the DNA is TGTGCCAGCAGTGGGATTGAGCGGGAGACCCAGTACTTC. It specifies CASSGIERETQYF. This rearrangement joins TRBV13 to TRBJ2-5; D is possibly TRBD2 (5 bases). Germline-derived CDR1 and CDR2 are PRHDT and FYEKMQ (reference sequence). The CDR3 is 13 residues long. With 6 bases removed from V and 5 bases from J, the gap between germline ends came to 13 bases.

By frequency in the sample, this clone is large. The rearrangement uses TRBV28 and TRBJ2-7; no firm D call. V dropped 6 bases and J dropped 4 bases, with 19 bases sitting between them. The germline gives CDR1 MDHEN, CDR2 SYDVKM. CDR3 length: 15 amino acids. This CDR3 is CASSPDFLPVYEQYF. In nucleotides, the CDR3 is TGTGCCAGCAGCCCAGACTTTCTCCCAGTGTACGAGCAGTACTTC.

V is TRBV7-9 and J is TRBJ2-1; 7 bases are shared with TRBD1. Losses at the gene ends were 5 bases for V and 4 bases for J; bases not matched to a gene: 5. Looked up from germline, CDR1 is SEHNR and CDR2 is FQNEAQ (reference sequence). The CDR3 has 14 amino acids. The CDR3 sequence is CASSAPTGYNEQFF. The CDR3 bases are TGTGCCAGCAGCGCGCCGACAGGGTACAATGAGCAGTTCTTC.

Note on this clone: Distinct nucleotide sequences in the sample also encode this CDR3. The chain joins TRBV25-1 to TRBJ2-7; TRBD1 is a possible D gene (6 bases). V gave up 4 bases and J gave up 5 bases, with 9 bases separating them. Looked up from germline, CDR1 is MGHDK and CDR2 is SYGVNS. The CDR3 is made up of 12 amino acids. CDR3 protein: CASSVTGNEQYF. CDR3 nucleotide sequence: TGTGCCAGCAGTGTTACAGGGAACGAGCAGTACTTC.

The J gene is TRBJ1-3, the V gene TRBV7-3; tentative D call: TRBD1 (6 bases). Trimming cost V 3 bases and J 4 bases, with 10 bases left between them. CDR3 size: 14 residues. Germline V gives CDR1 SGHTA, CDR2 FQGTGA. CDR3 DNA sequence: TGTGCCAGCAGCTTGTCAGGGGACGGAAACACCATATATTTT. This sequence encodes CASSLSGDGNTIYF.

This rearrangement joins TRBV10-2 to TRBJ2-7; TRBD2 might be the D (7 bases). The CDR3 covers 13 residues. Germline CDR1 WSHSY, CDR2 SAAADI. Trimming took off 3 bases at V and 2 bases at J, with 8 bases between the two ends. CDR3 sequence (DNA): TGCGCCAGCAGTGACGGGGGGCCCTACGAGCAGTACTTC. Its translation is CASSDGGPYEQYF.

The V and J genes are TRBV9 and TRBJ1-2; 9 bases line up with TRBD1. The CDR3 contains 14 residues. After removal of 5 bases from V and 4 bases from J, the junction contained 6 bases not matched to a gene. Germline V gene lookup returns CDR1 SGDLS and CDR2 YYNGEE. CDR3 in amino acids: CASSDTGGPYGYTF. The CDR3 DNA reads as TGTGCCAGCAGTGATACAGGGGGCCCCTATGGCTACACCTTC. The variable domain in full, completed from reference TRBV9 and TRBJ1-2, reads DSGVTQTPKHLITATGQRVTLRCSPRSGDLSVYWYQQSLDQGLQFLIQYYNGEERAKGNILERFSAQQFPDLHSELNLSSLELGDSALYFCASSDTGGPYGYTFGSGTRLTVV.

This clone appeared once. The rearrangement joins TRBV7-9 to TRBJ2-5; 8 bases fit TRBD1. The CDR3 is 15 residues long. The germline V gene has CDR1 SEHNR and CDR2 FQNEAQ (reference sequence). Trimming removed 0 bases from V and 3 bases from J; junction bases left unmatched: 3. The CDR3 nucleotides are TGTGCCAGCAGCTTAGCGACAGGGGTAGAAGAGACCCAGTACTTC. It encodes CASSLATGVEETQYF. The entire variable domain, with the rest obtained from reference TRBV7-9 and TRBJ2-5, is as follows: DTGVSQNPRHKITKRGQNVTFRCDPISEHNRLYWYRQTLGQGPEFLTYFQNEAQLEKSRLLSDRFSAERPKGSFSTLEIQRTEQGDSAMYLCASSLATGVEETQYFGPGTRLLVL.

The gene calls are TRBV6-1 and TRBJ2-1; unclear D gene. CDR1 and CDR2 (germline): MNHNS, SASEGT. Trimming removed 7 bases at V and 0 bases at J, with 7 bases between. The CDR3 covers 13 residues. The chain's CDR3 is CASTAVSYNEQFF. The CDR3 region has the DNA TGTGCCAGCACCGCGGTCTCCTACAATGAGCAGTTCTTC.

CDR3 sequence reads: CASRPLAGGHETQYF. In DNA, the CDR3 is TGTGCCAGCAGGCCACTAGCGGGGGGGCATGAGACCCAGTACTTC. The chain recombines TRBV27 with TRBJ2-5; 13 nucleotides align to TRBD2. With 6 bases clipped from V and 5 bases from J, the junction kept 6 bases outside the gene matches. The CDR3 extends over 15 amino acids. CDR1 MNHEY and CDR2 SMNVEV come from the germline V gene (reference sequence).